Below, 23 T cell receptor beta chains from the same sample are listed, as sequenced in a study of cytomegalovirus exposure and HLA in healthy donors. The PCR employed 60 Vbeta primers together with 13 Jbeta primers. The assay was immunoSEQ multiplex PCR, and TCRdb's table has in-frame clones only and misses some. Here the sample spans roughly 130,000 clones, 80% to 90% being singletons. The sequenced sample was PBMCs. These receptors were obtained from a male donor in good health and CMV-seropositive.

The rearrangement joins TRBV6-6 to TRBJ1-4, with D possibly TRBD1 on 5 matching bases. Per the germline V gene, CDR1 is MNHNY and CDR2 is SVGAGI (reference sequence). The length of the CDR3 is 15 residues. Trimming removed 0 bases from V and 7 bases from J, with 12 bases in between. Here the CDR3 DNA reads TGTGCCAGCAGTTACTCGAACGGCAGGGCTGAAAAACTGTTTTTT. Protein sequence: CASSYSNGRAEKLFF.

V and J are TRBV19 and TRBJ2-1; 8 bases line up with TRBD1. From germline, CDR1 is LNHDA and CDR2 SQIVND (reference sequence). This CDR3 spans 15 amino acids. J gave up 5 bases and V 1 base, and 4 bases lay outside the gene matches. CDR3 in DNA: TGTGCCAGTAGTATAGGTCAGGGGGCCCACAATGAGCAGTTCTTC. It encodes CASSIGQGAHNEQFF.

V is TRBV27 and J is TRBJ2-1; D is perhaps TRBD1 (5 bases). CDR1 MNHEY and CDR2 SMNVEV come from the germline V gene (reference sequence). The CDR3 runs to 16 residues. V lost 3 bases and J 0 bases, leaving 12 bases between the germline ends. CDR3 residues: CASSFSRESSYNEQFF. For the CDR3, the DNA is TGTGCCAGCAGTTTCTCCAGGGAAAGCTCCTACAATGAGCAGTTCTTC.

This sequence joins TRBV29-1 and TRBJ2-6; 9 bases are shared with TRBD2. Germline trimming cut 0 bases from V and 2 bases from J; bases unmatched to any gene: 14. Germline V gives CDR1 SQVTM, CDR2 ANQGSEA. CDR3 length: 20 amino acids. CDR3 DNA: TGCAGCGTTGAAGAGGGGGCGGGAGGGCCTTTTTACCCTGGGGCCAACGTCCTGACTTTC. Its protein is CSVEEGAGGPFYPGANVLTF.

The chain recombines TRBV28 with TRBJ2-3; the D is unclear. Germline CDR1 MDHEN, CDR2 SYDVKM. This CDR3 has 12 amino acids. V was cut by 2 bases and J by 5 bases, with 5 bases left in between. For the CDR3, the DNA is TGTGCCAGCAGTTTACCCCTAGATACGCAGTATTTT. It yields the protein CASSLPLDTQYF. The full variable domain, in which reference TRBV28 and TRBJ2-3 provide the parts outside the CDR3, is DVKVTQSSRYLVKRTGEKVFLECVQDMDHENMFWYRQDPGLGLRLIYFSYDVKMKEKGDIPEGYSVSREKKERFSLILESASTNQTSMYLCASSLPLDTQYFGPGTRLTVL.

The J gene is TRBJ2-7, the V gene TRBV19; D is undetermined. The CDR3 has 15 amino acids. V shed 1 base and J shed 0 bases, with 10 bases lying between them. Germline V gene sequence: CDR1 LNHDA, CDR2 SQIVND (reference sequence). The CDR3 loop reads CASSIADASSYEQYF. CDR3 DNA sequence: TGTGCCAGTAGTATAGCTGATGCGAGCTCCTACGAGCAGTACTTC. Drawing the rest from reference TRBV19 and TRBJ2-7, the complete variable domain is DGGITQSPKYLFRKEGQNVTLSCEQNLNHDAMYWYRQDPGQGLRLIYYSQIVNDFQKGDIAEGYSVSREKKESFPLTVTSAQKNPTAFYLCASSIADASSYEQYFGPGTRLTVT.

The gene calls are TRBV6-4 and TRBJ2-7; D is ambiguous. The CDR3 has 13 residues. From germline, CDR1 is MRHNA and CDR2 SNTAGT. Trimming shortened V by 5 bases and J by 6 bases, and 14 bases separated the two germline ends. The CDR3 reads CASSREAGSEQYF. The CDR3 DNA sequence: TGTGCCAGCAGTCGTGAGGCCGGTAGCGAGCAGTACTTC.

This chain uses TRBV29-1 with TRBJ2-3; TRBD2 matches at 7 bases. The CDR3 is made up of 15 amino acids. V trimming: 3 bases; J trimming: 6 bases; junction bases outside the gene matches: 12. Germline values: CDR1 SQVTM, CDR2 ANQGSEA. The CDR3 region has the DNA TGCAGCGTTGAGATAGCTGCTAGCGGAGGGGATACGCAGTATTTT. Its protein is CSVEIAASGGDTQYF.

This clone was detected once. The gene calls are TRBV6-6 and TRBJ2-1; 10 bases line up with TRBD2. Germline V gene sequence: CDR1 MNHNY, CDR2 SVGAGI (reference sequence). The length of the CDR3 is 14 residues. The trim removed 5 bases at V and 9 bases at J, leaving 7 bases unmatched. CDR3 bases: TGTGCCAGCAGTAAGGGGACTAGCGTCCCTGAGCAGTTCTTC. Translation gives CASSKGTSVPEQFF.

J is TRBJ1-4 and V is TRBV7-9, with D unclear. Germline assignment: CDR1 SEHNR and CDR2 FQNEAQ (reference sequence). V lost 1 base to trimming and J lost 6 bases, with 12 bases between them. The CDR3 covers 15 residues. The CDR3 DNA reads as TGTGCCAGCAGCTTAGTCTTGGAGGGCGATGAAAAACTGTTTTTT. Translation: CASSLVLEGDEKLFF.

The chain recombines TRBV5-4 with TRBJ2-1; perhaps TRBD2 as D (5 bases). CDR1 and CDR2 from the germline V gene are SGHNT and YYREEE (reference sequence). The CDR3 is 13 amino acids. V lost 2 bases to trimming and J lost 12 bases, with 15 bases between them. The DNA for the CDR3 is TGTGCCAGCAGCTTACTGGGCGGAGGAGGGCAGTTCTTC. Its translation is CASSLLGGGGQFF.

The chain joins TRBV28 to TRBJ2-7, with TRBD1 matching over 7 bases. The CDR3 is made up of 15 amino acids. Looked up from germline, CDR1 is MDHEN and CDR2 is SYDVKM. J was trimmed by 3 bases and V by 4 bases; bases with no gene match: 9. CDR3 bases: TGTGCCAGCAGTTCCCCGGGACAGACTGACTACGAGCAGTACTTC. As protein: CASSSPGQTDYEQYF.

With regard to this clone: The junction differs from germline at one of its ends, possibly a read error. Written as DNA, the CDR3 is TGTGCCAGCAGCCTAGCGGGACTCCCCTACAATGAGCAGTTCTTC. It specifies CASSLAGLPYNEQFF. The V and J genes are TRBV7-2 and TRBJ2-1, with TRBD2 identical over 9 bases. The CDR3 has 15 residues. Germline CDR1 is SGHTA and CDR2 is FQGNSA.

This clone appeared once. CDR3 sequence: CASRTSPTVETQYF. Written as DNA, the CDR3 is TGTGCCAGCAGGACTAGTCCCACCGTAGAGACCCAGTACTTC. V usage is TRBV2 and J usage is TRBJ2-5, with D perhaps TRBD2 (6 bases). This CDR3 contains 14 residues. Per the germline V gene, CDR1 is SNHLY and CDR2 is FYNNEI. V lost 6 bases and J 4 bases, leaving 15 bases between the germline ends.

The chain recombines TRBV28 with TRBJ1-5; D not resolved. Germline V gene sequence: CDR1 MDHEN, CDR2 SYDVKM. The CDR3 consists of 17 residues. The V end lost 3 bases, the J end lost 0 bases, and 15 bases lay between the germline ends. The CDR3 loop is CASSFLDKQDSNQPQHF. In DNA form, the CDR3 reads TGTGCCAGCAGTTTTCTTGATAAGCAAGATAGCAATCAGCCCCAGCATTTT.

This chain uses TRBV7-2 with TRBJ2-7; D is possibly TRBD2 (6 bases). V dropped 0 bases and J dropped 1 base, with 13 bases sitting between them. The CDR3 is made up of 16 amino acids. CDR1 is SGHTA, CDR2 FQGNSA, per germline. As DNA, the CDR3 is TGTGCCAGCAGCTTAGCGGGGGTTGCGGGATCCTACGAGCAGTACTTC. It is translated as CASSLAGVAGSYEQYF.

In its sample, this clone was seen once. The rearrangement joins TRBV7-8 to TRBJ2-5, with D possibly TRBD2 on 6 matching bases. The V gene's germline CDR1 is SGHVS and CDR2 FQNEAQ. This CDR3 comprises 15 residues. Trimming cost V 4 bases and J 7 bases, with 19 bases left between them. The chain's CDR3 is CASSSPPGDIGTQYF. The CDR3 nucleotides are TGTGCCAGCAGCTCCCCCCCGGGGGATATCGGGACCCAGTACTTC.

The V call is TRBV5-5, the J call TRBJ1-4; the D gene is possibly TRBD1 (6 bases). The V gene lost 4 bases and the J gene lost 11 bases, with 9 bases spanning the gap. This CDR3 is 11 amino acids long. Looked up from germline, CDR1 is SGHKS and CDR2 is YYEKEE (reference sequence). CDR3 sequence: CASSLDSKLFF. The DNA for the CDR3 is TGTGCCAGCAGCCTGGACAGTAAACTGTTTTTT.

V and J are TRBV7-2 and TRBJ2-2; tentatively, D is TRBD2 (5 bases). The germline CDR1 and CDR2 sequences are SGHTA and FQGNSA. V was cut by 2 bases and J by 7 bases, with 8 bases left in between. The CDR3 runs to 13 residues. The chain's CDR3 is CASSLLSGGELFF. In DNA, the CDR3 is TGTGCCAGCAGCTTATTAAGCGGCGGGGAGCTGTTTTTT.

This chain joins TRBV6-5 and TRBJ1-4; D gene unclear. The V end lost 5 bases, the J end lost 7 bases, and 11 bases lay between the germline ends. CDR1 is MNHEY, CDR2 SVGAGI, per germline. The CDR3 runs to 13 residues. The CDR3 nucleotides are TGTGCCAGCAGTCCCCTTCACTCTGAAAAACTGTTTTTT. Its translation: CASSPLHSEKLFF.

The table lists this clone with a few counts. J is TRBJ2-7 and V is TRBV6-5; 11 bases map to TRBD2. The V gene's germline CDR1 is MNHEY and CDR2 SVGAGI. Trimming removed 5 bases from V and 0 bases from J; junction bases left unmatched: 3. CDR3 length: 15 amino acids. CDR3: CASSLLAGGSYEQYF. DNA for the CDR3: TGTGCCAGCAGTCTCCTAGCGGGAGGCTCCTACGAGCAGTACTTC.

V gene TRBV5-6 combines with J gene TRBJ2-7; D not certain. V was shortened by 5 bases and J by 7 bases, with 13 bases between the two germline ends. Germline assignment: CDR1 SGHDT and CDR2 YYEEEE. This CDR3 contains 12 residues. CDR3 sequence reads: CASSHPTREQYF. The CDR3 DNA follows: TGTGCCAGCAGTCACCCCACGAGGGAGCAGTACTTC.

This clone was seen only once. This chain joins TRBV14 and TRBJ2-7, with a weak D call TRBD1 (6 bases). Trimming removed 1 base at V and 0 bases at J, with 10 bases between. Germline assignment: CDR1 SGHDN and CDR2 FVKESK. This CDR3 has 15 amino acids. The CDR3 nucleotides read TGTGCCAGCAGCCAAGGGACAGACTTCTCCTACGAGCAGTACTTC. Translating gives CASSQGTDFSYEQYF.